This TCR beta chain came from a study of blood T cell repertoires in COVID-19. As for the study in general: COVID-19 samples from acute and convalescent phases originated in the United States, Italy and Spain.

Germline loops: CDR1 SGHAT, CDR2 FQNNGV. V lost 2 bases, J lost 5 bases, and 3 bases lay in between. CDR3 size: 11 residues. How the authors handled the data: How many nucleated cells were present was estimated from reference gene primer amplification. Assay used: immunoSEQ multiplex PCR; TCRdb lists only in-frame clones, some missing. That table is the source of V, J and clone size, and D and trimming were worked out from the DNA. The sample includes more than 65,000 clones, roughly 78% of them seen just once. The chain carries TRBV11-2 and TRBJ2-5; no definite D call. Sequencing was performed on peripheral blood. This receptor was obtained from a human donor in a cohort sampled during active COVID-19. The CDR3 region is CASSLSETQYF. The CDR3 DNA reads TGTGCCAGCAGCTTATCGGAGACCCAGTACTTC. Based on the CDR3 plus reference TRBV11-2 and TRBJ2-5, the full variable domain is EAGVAQSPRYKIIEKRQSVAFWCNPISGHATLYWYQQILGQGPKLLIQFQNNGVVDDSQLPKDRFSAERLKGVDSTLKIQPAKLEDSAVYLCASSLSETQYFGPGTRLLVL.